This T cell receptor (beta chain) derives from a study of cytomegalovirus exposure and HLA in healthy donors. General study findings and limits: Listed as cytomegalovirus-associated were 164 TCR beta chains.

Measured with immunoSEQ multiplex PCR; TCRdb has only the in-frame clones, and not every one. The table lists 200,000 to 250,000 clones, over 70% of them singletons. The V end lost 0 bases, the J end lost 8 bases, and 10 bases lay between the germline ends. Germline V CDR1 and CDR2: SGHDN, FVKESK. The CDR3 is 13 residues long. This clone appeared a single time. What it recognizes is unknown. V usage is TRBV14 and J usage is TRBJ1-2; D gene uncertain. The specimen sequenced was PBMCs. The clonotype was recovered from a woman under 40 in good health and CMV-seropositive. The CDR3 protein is CASSQDRAEGYTF. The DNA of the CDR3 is TGTGCCAGCAGCCAAGATAGGGCAGAAGGCTACACCTTC.